Below are 9 T cell receptor beta chains sequenced from a single sample in a study of shared clonotypes between healthy human individuals. Profiling relied on immunoSEQ multiplex PCR, and the TCRdb table lists in-frame clones only, not all of them. The repertoire includes 600,000 to 750,000 clones, less than 80% of them detected once, and 1.8% sits in the top ten. Source material: memory CD4+ T cells sorted from blood. Subset noted: CD45RA-negative fraction. These receptors originate from a woman aged 30 to 39 in good health.

V gene TRBV2 combines with J gene TRBJ2-7; possible D gene TRBD1, 5 bases. V lost 7 bases to trimming and J lost 4 bases, with 11 bases between them. The CDR3 has 12 amino acids. Germline loops: CDR1 SNHLY, CDR2 FYNNEI. The CDR3 is CASKPDIYEQYF. CDR3 nucleotides: TGTGCCAGCAAACCGGACATTTACGAGCAGTACTTC. The full variable domain, rest sourced from reference TRBV2 and TRBJ2-7, is EPEVTQTPSHQVTQMGQEVILRCVPISNHLYFYWYRQILGQKVEFLVSFYNNEISEKSEIFDDQFSVERPDGSNFTLKIRSTKLEDSAMYFCASKPDIYEQYFGPGTRLTVT.

The gene calls are TRBV11-2 and TRBJ2-2; D ambiguous. The CDR3 consists of 16 residues. V lost 6 bases and J lost 0, with 14 bases in between. CDR1 and CDR2 from the germline V gene are SGHAT and FQNNGV. The CDR3 is CASRSRRRSNTGELFF. In DNA form, the CDR3 reads TGTGCCAGCAGATCAAGAAGGCGGTCGAACACCGGGGAGCTGTTTTTT. Drawing the rest from reference TRBV11-2 and TRBJ2-2, the complete variable domain is EAGVAQSPRYKIIEKRQSVAFWCNPISGHATLYWYQQILGQGPKLLIQFQNNGVVDDSQLPKDRFSAERLKGVDSTLKIQPAKLEDSAVYLCASRSRRRSNTGELFFGEGSRLTVL.

V is TRBV11-2 and J is TRBJ2-3; D remains ambiguous. V lost 2 bases to trimming and J lost 6 bases, with 12 bases between them. The CDR3 extends over 14 amino acids. Germline values: CDR1 SGHAT, CDR2 FQNNGV. The CDR3 region is CASSLRQFFDTQYF. In DNA form, the CDR3 reads TGTGCCAGCAGCTTAAGGCAGTTCTTCGATACGCAGTATTTT. The full variable domain, rest sourced from reference TRBV11-2 and TRBJ2-3, is EAGVAQSPRYKIIEKRQSVAFWCNPISGHATLYWYQQILGQGPKLLIQFQNNGVVDDSQLPKDRFSAERLKGVDSTLKIQPAKLEDSAVYLCASSLRQFFDTQYFGPGTRLTVL.

The chain recombines TRBV10-2 with TRBJ1-1; 7 bases are shared with TRBD1. The trim removed 5 bases at V and 6 bases at J, leaving 9 bases unmatched. The CDR3 spans 14 residues. In germline, CDR1 is WSHSY, CDR2 SAAADI. The CDR3 sequence is CASSHSNRGAEAFF. In DNA, the CDR3 is TGCGCCAGCAGTCATAGTAACAGGGGCGCTGAAGCTTTCTTT.

The gene calls are TRBV27 and TRBJ2-1, with 11 nucleotides matching TRBD2. The CDR3 consists of 18 residues. Germline CDR1 and CDR2: MNHEY and SMNVEV (reference sequence). V shed 7 bases, J shed 0 bases, and the junction held 11 bases outside the gene matches. The CDR3 nucleotides are TGTGCCAGCACCAAGACTAGCGGGGCGATGAGCTCCTACAATGAGCAGTTCTTC. This codes for CASTKTSGAMSSYNEQFF.

This clone was observed at least ten times. The chain uses TRBV2 and TRBJ2-6; TRBD2 is a possible D gene (6 bases). The germline V gene has CDR1 SNHLY and CDR2 FYNNEI. The CDR3 is made up of 13 amino acids. The V end was cut by 11 bases, the J end by 1 base, with 9 bases between. The CDR3 coding sequence is TGTGCCGGGGGGTATTCTGGGGCCAACGTCCTGACTTTC. Amino acid sequence: CAGGYSGANVLTF.

The CDR3 DNA follows: TGCGCCAGCAGCCCTGATGTAGCGGGATACGGGTCCTACGAGCAGTACTTC. It translates to CASSPDVAGYGSYEQYF. This chain links TRBV5-1 with TRBJ2-5; 8 bases agree with TRBD2. The DNA end favors TRBJ2-7, so the J call may be wrong. CDR3 length: 17 residues. Germline-derived CDR1 and CDR2 are SGHRS and YFSETQ.

The chain joins TRBV9 to TRBJ2-1, with 10 bases fitting TRBD2. The V segment lost 0 bases and the J segment 9 bases; nucleotides outside the gene matches: 9. The germline V gene has CDR1 SGDLS and CDR2 YYNGEE. The CDR3 consists of 16 residues. This CDR3 is CASSVGWASGSLEQFF. CDR3 nucleotides: TGTGCCAGCAGCGTAGGATGGGCTAGCGGGAGCCTTGAGCAGTTCTTC.

This chain joins TRBV5-1 and TRBJ1-4, with TRBD1 as a possible D gene (5 bases). V shed 4 bases and J shed 5 bases, with 15 bases lying between them. The CDR3 is 15 amino acids. The germline V gene encodes CDR1 SGHRS and CDR2 YFSETQ. CDR3 in DNA: TGCGCCAGCAGCACCACCGGGACGTGGAATGAAAAACTGTTTTTT. It codes for CASSTTGTWNEKLFF.